The 6 T cell receptor beta chains reported below all come from one sample, sequenced in a study of blood T cell repertoires in COVID-19 (dated by TCRdb to about 2020). The receptor library was made with the immunoSEQ multiplex PCR assay. TCRdb holds this immuneACCESS table with in-frame rearrangements only. Some clones are missing; in checked studies, unresolved V genes explain under half, and the rest has no known cause. The sample table holds approximately 120,000 clones, of which 86% were seen once. The leading ten clones occupy about 5.4% of the sample. Sequenced input: peripheral blood. The receptors shown here come from a human donor in a cohort sampled during active COVID-19.

The rearrangement joins TRBV3-1 (or the pseudogene TRBV3-2) to TRBJ2-1, with 13 nucleotides matching TRBD2. CDR3 size: 16 residues. After removal of 4 bases from V and 3 bases from J, the junction contained 3 bases not matched to a gene. CDR1 is LGHDT and CDR2 is YNNKEL in the germline V gene (reference sequence). CDR3 region: CASSLGLAGNYNEQFF. CDR3 sequence (DNA): TGTGCCAGCAGCCTGGGACTAGCGGGGAACTACAATGAGCAGTTCTTC.

This chain links TRBV5-4 with TRBJ2-5, with 9 bases identical to TRBD1. V lost 4 bases, J lost 5 bases, and 6 bases stayed unmatched. Germline CDR1 reads SGHNT; CDR2 reads YYREEE (reference sequence). The CDR3 is 14 residues long. CDR3 protein: CASSAPDRGETQYF. The CDR3 DNA reads as TGTGCCAGCAGCGCCCCTGACAGGGGGGAGACCCAGTACTTC. The variable domain in full, with the rest retrieved from reference TRBV5-4 and TRBJ2-5, is ETGVTQSPTHLIKTRGQQVTLRCSSQSGHNTVSWYQQALGQGPQFIFQYYREEENGRGNFPPRFSGLQFPNYSSELNVNALELDDSALYLCASSAPDRGETQYFGPGTRLLVL.

This clone is a singleton in its sample. The chain carries TRBV7-9 and TRBJ1-5; D not certain. This CDR3 has 15 residues. CDR1 SEHNR and CDR2 FQNEAQ come from the germline V gene (reference sequence). Trimming left V 0 bases short and J 2 bases short, with 8 bases between. CDR3 nucleotides: TGTGCCAGCAGCTTAGCTGAGTTGGGCAATCAGCCCCAGCATTTT. It specifies CASSLAELGNQPQHF.

The rearrangement uses TRBV7-2 and TRBJ2-7, with D perhaps matching TRBD1 (5 bases). Deletions cut 2 bases from V and 0 bases from J, with 11 bases between. The CDR3 is 15 amino acids. Germline loops: CDR1 SGHTA, CDR2 FQGNSA. The CDR3 region has the DNA TGTGCCAGCAGCTTATGGGGCCAGAGCTCCTACGAGCAGTACTTC. Protein sequence: CASSLWGQSSYEQYF.

The J gene is TRBJ2-7, the V gene TRBV6-5; 9 nucleotides line up with TRBD1. Germline V gives CDR1 MNHEY, CDR2 SVGAGI. This CDR3 spans 14 amino acids. With 7 bases clipped from V and 4 bases from J, the junction kept 8 bases outside the gene matches. CDR3 nucleotide sequence: TGTGCCAGCACCCGGGACAGGGACGTATACGAGCAGTACTTC. Translated, it gives CASTRDRDVYEQYF.

This rearrangement joins TRBV27 to TRBJ2-7, with D possibly TRBD1 on 6 matching bases. Germline CDR1 and CDR2: MNHEY and SMNVEV (reference sequence). The CDR3 consists of 13 residues. V lost 2 bases, J lost 4 bases, and 9 bases lay in between. CDR3: CASSLGGHYEQYF. For the CDR3, the DNA is TGTGCCAGCAGTTTAGGGGGACATTACGAGCAGTACTTC.